Presented here are 18 T cell receptor beta chains from one specimen sequenced in a study of graft-versus-host responses after intestinal transplantation. Graft tissue was processed to release intraepithelial and lamina propria lymphocytes. Profiling relied on immunoSEQ multiplex PCR, and the TCRdb table lists in-frame clones only, not all of them. Counted here are some 8,000 clones, approximately 81% occurring once; the ten biggest clones make up approximately 12%. Here the sequenced sample was ileum tissue, taken 226 days after intestinal transplant. These receptors all stem from a human patient who received an intestinal transplant, so some T cells may come from the graft donor.

This clone was detected once. This chain links TRBV5-1 with TRBJ1-2; 8 bases line up with TRBD1. The length of the CDR3 is 14 residues. V trimming: 3 bases; J trimming: 5 bases; junction bases outside the gene matches: 6. CDR1 is SGHRS and CDR2 is YFSETQ in the germline V gene. The CDR3 spells CASSSSDRGYGYTF. CDR3 nucleotide sequence: TGCGCCAGCAGCTCTAGCGACAGGGGTTATGGCTACACCTTC.

Concerning this clone: Other DNA sequences from this sample encode an identical CDR3 as well. The chain joins TRBV15 to TRBJ2-5; D perhaps matches TRBD2 (5 bases). CDR3 length equals 14 residues. Germline-derived CDR1 and CDR2 are LNHNV and YYDKDF (reference sequence). V was trimmed by 0 bases and J by 2 bases, leaving 7 bases between them. The chain's CDR3 is CATSRDRGQETQYF. CDR3 DNA: TGTGCCACCAGCAGAGATCGCGGGCAAGAGACCCAGTACTTC.

The chain joins TRBV28 to TRBJ2-2, with 10 nucleotides matching TRBD2. The CDR3 length is 16 residues. Germline V gene data show CDR1 as MDHEN and CDR2 as SYDVKM. The V segment lost 4 bases and the J segment 5 bases; nucleotides outside the gene matches: 7. The chain's CDR3 is CASSYPLAGRTGELFF. CDR3 DNA: TGTGCCAGCAGTTATCCACTAGCGGGGAGGACCGGGGAGCTGTTTTTT. Using reference TRBV28 and TRBJ2-2 for the parts outside the CDR3, the full variable domain is DVKVTQSSRYLVKRTGEKVFLECVQDMDHENMFWYRQDPGLGLRLIYFSYDVKMKEKGDIPEGYSVSREKKERFSLILESASTNQTSMYLCASSYPLAGRTGELFFGEGSRLTVL.

J is TRBJ1-2 and V is TRBV28; no clear D. Trimming removed 6 bases at V and 2 bases at J, with 7 bases between. The germline gives CDR1 MDHEN, CDR2 SYDVKM. The CDR3 has 12 amino acids. CDR3 coding DNA: TGTGCCAGCAGAGACATCAACTATGGCTACACCTTC. As protein: CASRDINYGYTF.

The chain employs TRBV19 and TRBJ1-5, with 11 bases aligning to TRBD1. Germline values: CDR1 LNHDA, CDR2 SQIVND (reference sequence). The CDR3 loop spans 17 amino acids. Germline trimming cut 0 bases from V and 1 base from J; bases unmatched to any gene: 2. The CDR3 bases are TGTGCCAGTAGTATAGAAGGGACAGGGGGAAGCAATCAGCCCCAGCATTTT. Translated, it gives CASSIEGTGGSNQPQHF. The full variable domain, completed using reference TRBV19 and TRBJ1-5, is DGGITQSPKYLFRKEGQNVTLSCEQNLNHDAMYWYRQDPGQGLRLIYYSQIVNDFQKGDIAEGYSVSREKKESFPLTVTSAQKNPTAFYLCASSIEGTGGSNQPQHFGDGTRLSIL.

The V and J genes are TRBV6-4 and TRBJ1-1; D is uncertain. V was trimmed by 3 bases and J by 5 bases, leaving 10 bases between them. This CDR3 comprises 13 residues. CDR1 is MRHNA, CDR2 SNTAGT, per germline. In DNA, the CDR3 is TGTGCCAGCAGTGAAACCGAGGGAACTGAAGCTTTCTTT. This translates into CASSETEGTEAFF.

V gene TRBV6-1 combines with J gene TRBJ2-3, with a tentative D call TRBD2 (6 bases). V lost 8 bases to trimming and J lost 6 bases, with 18 bases between them. Germline CDR1 MNHNS, CDR2 SASEGT. CDR3 length: 14 residues. For the CDR3, the DNA is TGTGCCAGCGATTTGGGACTCTCGACGGATACGCAGTATTTT. It translates to CASDLGLSTDTQYF.

J is TRBJ2-1 and V is TRBV10-2; 7 positions agree with TRBD2. Germline V CDR1 and CDR2: WSHSY, SAAADI. The CDR3 runs to 15 residues. Trimming cost V 6 bases and J 2 bases; bases outside gene matches: 7. Here the CDR3 reads CASSPSGDPYNEQFF. CDR3 DNA: TGCGCCAGCAGCCCGAGCGGGGACCCCTACAATGAGCAGTTCTTC.

This chain uses TRBV5-1 with TRBJ2-3; 9 nucleotides match TRBD2. J gave up 2 bases and V 0 bases, and 7 bases lay outside the gene matches. Germline lookup yields CDR1 SGHRS and CDR2 YFSETQ. This CDR3 has 17 amino acids. CDR3 sequence: CASSLVLREGLTDTQYF. The CDR3, as DNA: TGCGCCAGCAGCTTGGTGTTGCGGGAGGGTCTCACAGATACGCAGTATTTT.

A few counts support this clone. The chain links TRBV5-6 to TRBJ1-6, with D unclear. Trimming removed 4 bases from V and 10 bases from J, with 21 bases in between. The CDR3 covers 16 residues. Germline assignment: CDR1 SGHDT and CDR2 YYEEEE. DNA for the CDR3: TGTGCCAGCAGCCCGGGGTTCCGGGAAAGTCGATCACCCCTCCACTTT. This encodes CASSPGFRESRSPLHF.

This clone is categorized as large (0.1 to 1%). Within the sample, other DNA sequences also encode this same CDR3. The chain links TRBV28 to TRBJ2-7; 10 bases are a match to TRBD1. The CDR3 runs to 13 residues. Trimming took 4 bases from V and 3 from J; bases not matched to a gene: 0. CDR1 MDHEN and CDR2 SYDVKM come from the germline V gene. The CDR3 here is CASSWTGGYEQYF. DNA for the CDR3: TGTGCCAGCAGTTGGACAGGGGGCTACGAGCAGTACTTC.

The chain links TRBV15 to TRBJ1-1; D is unclear. Germline assignment: CDR1 LNHNV and CDR2 YYDKDF (reference sequence). V was trimmed by 0 bases and J by 5 bases, leaving 10 bases between them. This CDR3 spans 14 amino acids. This CDR3 reads CATSREEVRTEAFF. DNA of the CDR3: TGTGCCACCAGCAGAGAGGAGGTAAGGACTGAAGCTTTCTTT.

This CDR3 is CAISVGGGDQETQYF. DNA for the CDR3: TGTGCCATCAGTGTAGGCGGGGGGGACCAAGAGACCCAGTACTTC. V gene TRBV10-3 combines with J gene TRBJ2-5; 9 nucleotides agree with TRBD2. The CDR3 extends over 15 amino acids. V was clipped by 4 bases and J by 0 bases; unmatched bases: 3. Germline CDR1 reads ENHRY; CDR2 reads SYGVKD.

This clone turned up a few times. This CDR3 is CASSDSAGSYNEQFF. CDR3 DNA sequence: TGTGCCAGCAGTGACTCAGCGGGCTCCTACAATGAGCAGTTCTTC. The chain links TRBV6-4 to TRBJ2-1; D possibly corresponds to TRBD2 (6 bases). V was trimmed by 0 bases and J by 0 bases, leaving 6 bases between them. Germline values: CDR1 MRHNA, CDR2 SNTAGT. CDR3 length equals 15 residues.

V and J are TRBV5-6 and TRBJ2-2, with TRBD1 identical over 8 bases. The germline V gene has CDR1 SGHDT and CDR2 YYEEEE. J lost 4 bases, V lost 4 bases, and 3 bases had no gene match. The CDR3 extends over 14 amino acids. Here the CDR3 DNA reads TGTGCCAGCAGCAGGACAGGGTTCACCGGGGAGCTGTTTTTT. Its translation is CASSRTGFTGELFF.

This sequence joins TRBV5-4 and TRBJ1-2; TRBD1 agrees at 7 bases. V lost 2 bases and J lost 5; bases outside the gene matches: 12. This CDR3 is built from 16 residues. Germline CDR1 is SGHNT and CDR2 is YYREEE (reference sequence). The CDR3 loop reads CASSLVPGQYLYGYTF. In DNA form, the CDR3 reads TGTGCCAGCAGCTTAGTACCGGGACAGTATTTATATGGCTACACCTTC.

This chain links TRBV5-1 with TRBJ2-7; D unresolved. Trimming pared 3 bases from V and 1 base from J, leaving 11 bases between. The CDR3 consists of 14 residues. CDR1 and CDR2 from the germline V gene are SGHRS and YFSETQ. CDR3 DNA sequence: TGCGCCAGCAGCTCGGTGGCGGTTTCCTACGAGCAGTACTTC. It translates to CASSSVAVSYEQYF. Together with reference TRBV5-1 and TRBJ2-7, the CDR3 gives the full variable domain: KAGVTQTPRYLIKTRGQQVTLSCSPISGHRSVSWYQQTPGQGLQFLFEYFSETQRNKGNFPGRFSGRQFSNSRSEMNVSTLELGDSALYLCASSSVAVSYEQYFGPGTRLTVT.

V gene TRBV7-2 combines with J gene TRBJ2-5; possibly TRBD2 for D (6 bases). The CDR3 is made up of 14 amino acids. The V gene's germline CDR1 is SGHTA and CDR2 FQGNSA. V was pared by 3 bases and J by 5 bases, with 13 bases between. The CDR3 here is CASSFGGRQETQYF. The DNA for the CDR3 is TGTGCCAGCAGCTTTGGGGGGAGGCAGGAGACCCAGTACTTC.